The 26 T cell receptor beta chains reported below all come from one sample, sequenced in a study of blood T cell repertoires in COVID-19. This table comes from immunoSEQ multiplex PCR, and its TCRdb copy is limited to in-frame clones, with some not included. This sample has approximately 150,000 clones, with 84% found just once. The sequencing sample was made of PBMCs or T cells enriched from blood (not recorded which). The receptors originated from a woman in her 50s with acute COVID-19.

This clone was detected many times. This chain uses TRBV25-1 with TRBJ2-7; TRBD2 agrees at 10 bases. The trim removed 4 bases at V and 3 bases at J, leaving 9 bases unmatched. CDR1 is MGHDK, CDR2 SYGVNS, per germline. CDR3 length: 16 amino acids. CDR3 amino acids: CASSVQREGTLYEQYF. In DNA, the CDR3 is TGTGCCAGCAGTGTCCAGCGGGAGGGCACCCTCTACGAGCAGTACTTC.

This chain connects TRBV20-1 to TRBJ2-1; D not certain. V was clipped by 3 bases and J by 3 bases, with 3 bases between them. The CDR3 consists of 11 residues. Germline loops: CDR1 DFQATT, CDR2 SNEGSKA (reference sequence). The CDR3 nucleotides read TGCAGTGCTAGTCTCTACAATGAGCAGTTCTTC. The encoded protein is CSASLYNEQFF.

J is TRBJ1-1 and V is TRBV11-2; 7 bases fit TRBD1. V lost 5 bases and J lost 7; bases outside the gene matches: 7. Germline V gene lookup returns CDR1 SGHAT and CDR2 FQNNGV. CDR3 length: 13 amino acids. CDR3 residues: CASSLTGRNEAFF. For the CDR3, the DNA is TGTGCCAGCAGCCTGACAGGGAGAAATGAAGCTTTCTTT.

The rearrangement links TRBV18 to TRBJ2-7, with 7 positions matching TRBD2. Germline values: CDR1 KGHSH, CDR2 LQKENI. With V trimmed by 5 bases and J by 2 bases, 9 bases remained unmatched. The CDR3 is made up of 15 amino acids. This CDR3 reads CASSTPTSYTYEQYF. The CDR3, as DNA: TGTGCCAGCTCAACGCCGACTAGCTACACCTACGAGCAGTACTTC.

Only one count was recorded for this clone. The V and J genes are TRBV10-3 and TRBJ2-7, with TRBD1 matching over 8 bases. The V and J ends lost 6 bases and 9 bases, in that order; junction bases with no gene match: 10. Germline V gene lookup returns CDR1 ENHRY and CDR2 SYGVKD. The CDR3 is made up of 13 amino acids. In nucleotides, the CDR3 is TGTGCCATCAGCGCGGGACAGGTGGACGGGCAGTACTTC. Protein product: CAISAGQVDGQYF.

The V and J genes are TRBV9 and TRBJ2-3; 7 bases map to TRBD2. Germline CDR1 is SGDLS and CDR2 is YYNGEE. The length of the CDR3 is 17 residues. V lost 1 base, J lost 3 bases, and 11 bases stayed unmatched. The CDR3 sequence: CASSVPLDGRETDTQYF. CDR3 nucleotides: TGTGCCAGCAGCGTACCCCTCGATGGGCGGGAGACAGATACGCAGTATTTT. Full variable domain (missing parts from reference TRBV9 and TRBJ2-3): DSGVTQTPKHLITATGQRVTLRCSPRSGDLSVYWYQQSLDQGLQFLIQYYNGEERAKGNILERFSAQQFPDLHSELNLSSLELGDSALYFCASSVPLDGRETDTQYFGPGTRLTVL.

Only one count was recorded for this clone. The chain combines TRBV5-1 with TRBJ2-7; D might be TRBD2 (5 bases). V was shortened by 1 base and J by 0 bases, with 8 bases between the two germline ends. This CDR3 comprises 14 residues. Germline assignment: CDR1 SGHRS and CDR2 YFSETQ. CDR3 bases: TGCGCCAGCAGCTTGCAAACTAGCTCCTACGAGCAGTACTTC. Its protein is CASSLQTSSYEQYF.

The chain couples TRBV5-8 to TRBJ1-2; maybe TRBD1 (5 bases). This CDR3 has 13 residues. Trimming shortened V by 1 base and J by 6 bases, and 10 bases separated the two germline ends. CDR1 SGHTS and CDR2 YDEGEE come from the germline V gene. The CDR3 coding sequence is TGTGCCAGCAGCTTGTTACAGGTTAATGGCTACACCTTC. Protein product: CASSLLQVNGYTF.

The J gene is TRBJ2-4, the V gene TRBV28; TRBD2 might be the D (6 bases). This CDR3 has 15 amino acids. V lost 3 bases to trimming and J lost 4 bases, with 13 bases between them. The germline V gene encodes CDR1 MDHEN and CDR2 SYDVKM. The CDR3 here is CASSLVPAGKNIQYF. The CDR3 DNA follows: TGTGCCAGCAGTTTGGTTCCCGCGGGAAAAAACATTCAGTACTTC.

The chain has TRBV27 and TRBJ1-4; no firm D call. There are 15 residues in the CDR3. CDR1 and CDR2 from the germline V gene are MNHEY and SMNVEV (reference sequence). V gave up 5 bases and J gave up 7 bases, with 17 bases separating them. DNA of the CDR3: TGTGCCAGCAGTGCTTCCGGTCAGCGCGGTGAAAAACTGTTTTTT. The encoded protein is CASSASGQRGEKLFF.

The CDR3 sequence is CASSQTSGSPYEQYF. CDR3 DNA: TGTGCCAGCAGCCAAACCAGCGGGAGCCCCTACGAGCAGTACTTC. The J gene is TRBJ2-7, the V gene TRBV7-2, with TRBD2 identical over 8 bases. Germline V gene lookup returns CDR1 SGHTA and CDR2 FQGNSA. CDR3 length equals 15 residues. J was trimmed by 2 bases and V by 5 bases; bases with no gene match: 8.

V and J are TRBV19 and TRBJ1-2, with no clear D. V was shortened by 1 base and J by 1 base, with 10 bases between the two germline ends. Germline assignment: CDR1 LNHDA and CDR2 SQIVND (reference sequence). This CDR3 contains 15 residues. CDR3 DNA sequence: TGTGCCAGTAGTATAGCTCAGGAAGTTAACTATGGCTACACCTTC. Translation gives CASSIAQEVNYGYTF.

V and J are TRBV5-1 and TRBJ2-1; TRBD1 matches at 9 bases. Germline trimming cut 5 bases from V and 4 bases from J; bases unmatched to any gene: 7. Germline V gives CDR1 SGHRS, CDR2 YFSETQ. This CDR3 has 15 amino acids. This CDR3 is CASRATGGAYNEQFF. CDR3 nucleotide sequence: TGCGCCAGCAGGGCAACAGGGGGCGCGTACAATGAGCAGTTCTTC.

The CDR3 spells CASSDSSSGDYNEQFF. CDR3 sequence (DNA): TGTGCCAGCAGTGACTCTTCTAGCGGGGATTACAATGAGCAGTTCTTC. The chain carries TRBV6-4 and TRBJ2-1; 9 nucleotides align to TRBD2. The CDR3 contains 16 residues. V trimming: 0 bases; J trimming: 4 bases; junction bases outside the gene matches: 4. Germline lookup yields CDR1 MRHNA and CDR2 SNTAGT.

J is TRBJ2-7 and V is TRBV5-5; D possibly corresponds to TRBD2 (6 bases). CDR3 length: 15 residues. V dropped 0 bases and J dropped 2 bases, with 12 bases sitting between them. Germline-derived CDR1 and CDR2 are SGHKS and YYEKEE (reference sequence). The CDR3 spells CASSLESSGTYEQYF. The CDR3, as DNA: TGTGCCAGCAGCTTGGAGAGTAGCGGCACCTACGAGCAGTACTTC.

The V gene is TRBV24-1, the J gene TRBJ1-2, with a weak D call TRBD1 (5 bases). The V end was cut by 3 bases, the J end by 2 bases, with 9 bases between. Germline CDR1 and CDR2: KGHDR and SFDVKD. The CDR3 is made up of 14 amino acids. The CDR3 protein is CATSDRGLNYGYTF. As DNA, the CDR3 is TGTGCCACCAGTGATCGGGGACTCAACTATGGCTACACCTTC.

J is TRBJ1-2 and V is TRBV28, with 7 bases aligning to TRBD1. This CDR3 has 13 residues. CDR1 MDHEN and CDR2 SYDVKM come from the germline V gene. V lost 6 bases, J lost 7 bases, and 8 bases stayed unmatched. The chain's CDR3 is CASSEQGLSGYTF. CDR3 nucleotides: TGTGCCAGCAGCGAACAGGGGCTCTCTGGCTACACCTTC.

The CDR3 sequence is CASSPTTTSSTGELFF. CDR3 in DNA: TGTGCCAGCTCACCAACCACGACTAGTTCCACCGGGGAGCTGTTTTTT. The rearrangement links TRBV18 to TRBJ2-2, with D maybe TRBD2 (6 bases). From germline, CDR1 is KGHSH and CDR2 LQKENI. V was trimmed by 2 bases and J by 4 bases, leaving 14 bases between them. This CDR3 is 16 amino acids long.

The gene calls are TRBV7-3 and TRBJ2-1; TRBD2 agrees at 10 bases. This CDR3 is 15 amino acids long. V lost 2 bases and J lost 4; bases outside the gene matches: 2. Looked up from germline, CDR1 is SGHTA and CDR2 is FQGTGA. CDR3 loop: CASSLELAGYNEQFF. Written as DNA, the CDR3 is TGTGCCAGCAGCTTAGAACTAGCGGGGTACAATGAGCAGTTCTTC.

The chain uses TRBV7-9 and TRBJ2-3; weak D call: TRBD2 (7 bases). The CDR3 runs 18 residues. The V gene lost 3 bases and the J gene lost 2 bases, with 21 bases spanning the gap. Germline lookup yields CDR1 SEHNR and CDR2 FQNEAQ (reference sequence). The CDR3: CASSFFPTGGLFTDTQYF. The CDR3 coding sequence is TGTGCCAGCAGCTTTTTCCCGACCGGGGGGCTGTTCACAGATACGCAGTATTTT.

The genes are TRBV7-3 and TRBJ2-1; D possibly corresponds to TRBD2 (5 bases). V lost 5 bases and J lost 4, with 15 bases in between. Looked up from germline, CDR1 is SGHTA and CDR2 is FQGTGA. CDR3 size: 15 residues. CDR3 region: CASSSVPSSYNEQFF. In DNA form, the CDR3 reads TGTGCCAGCAGCAGTGTGCCTAGCTCTTACAATGAGCAGTTCTTC.

This chain joins TRBV18 and TRBJ2-7, with D possibly TRBD2 on 6 matching bases. The germline V and J ends were trimmed by 5 bases and 0 bases, with 11 bases remaining between them. The CDR3 has 14 residues. Germline CDR1 KGHSH, CDR2 LQKENI. DNA of the CDR3: TGTGCCAGCTCAGTGGCGGGAACCTCCTACGAGCAGTACTTC. Translated, it gives CASSVAGTSYEQYF. The entire variable domain, with the rest obtained from reference TRBV18 and TRBJ2-7, is as follows: NAGVMQNPRHLVRRRGQEARLRCSPMKGHSHVYWYRQLPEEGLKFMVYLQKENIIDESGMPKERFSAEFPKEGPSILRIQQVVRGDSAAYFCASSVAGTSYEQYFGPGTRLTVT.

This rearrangement joins TRBV5-6 to TRBJ2-1, with 7 bases identical to TRBD2. The junction had 6 bases not matched to a gene; V was cut back by 2 bases and J by 4 bases. Germline values: CDR1 SGHDT, CDR2 YYEEEE. CDR3 length: 15 amino acids. DNA for the CDR3: TGTGCCAGCAGCTTCCCCGGGAGGAGGTACAATGAGCAGTTCTTC. Translation gives CASSFPGRRYNEQFF.

The CDR3 sequence: CASSLAGGFTEAFF. The CDR3 nucleotides read TGTGCCAGCAGTTTGGCTGGGGGCTTCACTGAAGCTTTCTTT. The chain links TRBV27 to TRBJ1-1; a possible D gene is TRBD1 (6 bases). CDR1 and CDR2 from the germline V gene are MNHEY and SMNVEV (reference sequence). Trimming removed 3 bases from V and 4 bases from J, with 12 bases in between. This CDR3 has 14 residues.

The chain joins TRBV6-5 to TRBJ2-7, with D possibly TRBD2 on 5 matching bases. Trimming pared 2 bases from V and 4 bases from J, leaving 12 bases between. The CDR3 sequence is 14 residues long. Per germline, CDR1 MNHEY and CDR2 SVGAGI. CDR3 sequence reads: CASSYGLAEYEQYF. CDR3 nucleotide sequence: TGTGCCAGCAGTTACGGGCTAGCAGAATACGAGCAGTACTTC.

The V call is TRBV5-8, the J call TRBJ2-3; 9 positions match TRBD2. The CDR3 length is 15 residues. Losses at the gene ends were 3 bases for V and 1 base for J; bases not matched to a gene: 3. The germline V gene encodes CDR1 SGHTS and CDR2 YDEGEE. Here the CDR3 DNA reads TGTGCCAGCAGCTCGAGGACTAGCGGCACAGATACGCAGTATTTT. The encoded protein is CASSSRTSGTDTQYF.